This T cell receptor (beta chain) appears in the sequencing data of a study of siplizumab effects on memory and regulatory T cells (dated by TCRdb to the late 2010s). About the study as a whole: The effect of the anti-CD2 antibody siplizumab on alloreactive T-cell subsets was examined in allogeneic mixed lymphocyte reactions constructed from human PBMCs.

As regards this clone: Its antigen target is currently unknown. No base qualities exist here, and no much larger clone lies one base off it.

TCRbeta CDR3 sequencing was performed on sorted unstimulated T cells and on proliferating T cells recovered from mixed lymphocyte reactions. Fresh whole blood from nine to eleven HLA-typed healthy donors was used to isolate PBMCs. Unstimulated CD4+ non-regulatory T cells were FACS-sorted to map the origin of alloreactive clones. Study-wide conclusions, independent of this receptor: About 80-96% of proliferating CD4+ or CD8+ clones could not be given a naive or memory phenotype. Whether proliferating Tregs from siplizumab cultures were suppressive was not functionally confirmed. Unstimulated naive T cells appeared to be more diverse than memory T cells, and naive cells seemed to make a substantial contribution to the alloresponse. Because sequences below about 10^-5 frequency were poorly captured, only a minor fraction of alloreactive clones could be mapped to unstimulated subsets. The cumulative frequency of alloreactive sequences that could be traced back to unstimulated CD4+ memory T cells was significantly reduced by siplizumab. Among mappable alloreactive CD4+ clones, the Treg-derived fraction averaged approximately 72% with siplizumab versus around 25% in control reactions.

The library was prepared using the immunoSEQ multiplex PCR assay. Roughly 10^5 TCR templates per sample were assayed on the deep sequencing platform. Genomic DNA extracted from sorted T cells was the material used for TCRbeta CDR3 sequencing. Under the source paper's analysis protocol: The R programming language was used for clonal analysis of the TCRbeta CDR3 data. Comparing unstimulated samples against CFSE-low samples taken after the reaction was how alloreactive CD4+ and CD8+ clones were defined. Alloreactive CD4+ clones were assigned to regulatory or non-regulatory origin by matching sequences to sorted unstimulated Treg and non-Treg repertoires. TCRdb's version of the immuneACCESS table is confined to in-frame rearrangements and falls short of the full clone set. An unresolved V gene accounts for under half of the shortfall where checked; the remainder is of unknown origin. The V and J calls and clone size were taken over from that table, and D and trimming were inferred from the DNA. The sample contains around 100,000 clones, about 94% of them found a single time. The ten largest make up roughly 1.3% of the sample.

The CDR3, cysteine through phenylalanine, is 12 amino acids long. Only the CDR3 portion is preserved as DNA: 36 bases, with reading frame beginning at the first base. V loses 0 bases of germline sequence and J loses 9 bases, and the interval between the two ends is 12 bases. Sequences GTSNPN (CDR1) and SVGIG (CDR2) are obtained from the germline V gene (reference sequence). Recombination connected TRBV30 to TRBJ2-7, with the identity of the D gene unclear. The clonotype was recovered from a human donor in good health. Sequences were obtained from non-Treg CD4+ T cells sorted from blood. Explained via the paper, the cell subset or site label denotes: FACS-sorted unstimulated CD4+ non-regulatory T cells. The CDR3 protein is CAWSVDQAVQYF. DNA sequence: TGTGCCTGGAGTGTAGACCAGGCGGTGCAGTACTTC.